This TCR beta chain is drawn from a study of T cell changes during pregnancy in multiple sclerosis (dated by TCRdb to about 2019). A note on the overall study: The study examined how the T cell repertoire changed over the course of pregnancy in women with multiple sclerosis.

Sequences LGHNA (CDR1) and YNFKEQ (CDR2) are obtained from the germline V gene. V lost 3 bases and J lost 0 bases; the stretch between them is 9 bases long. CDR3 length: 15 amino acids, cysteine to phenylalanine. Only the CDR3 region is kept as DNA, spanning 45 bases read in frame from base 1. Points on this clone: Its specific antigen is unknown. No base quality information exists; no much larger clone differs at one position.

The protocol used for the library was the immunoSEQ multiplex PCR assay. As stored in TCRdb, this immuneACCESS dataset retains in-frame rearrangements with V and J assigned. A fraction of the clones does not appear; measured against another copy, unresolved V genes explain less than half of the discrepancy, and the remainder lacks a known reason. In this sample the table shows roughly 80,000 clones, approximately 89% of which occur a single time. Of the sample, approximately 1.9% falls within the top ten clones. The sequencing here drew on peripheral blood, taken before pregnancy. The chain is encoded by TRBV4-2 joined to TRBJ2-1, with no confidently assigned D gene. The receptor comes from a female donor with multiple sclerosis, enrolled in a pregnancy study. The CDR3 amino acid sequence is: CASSQGDSSYNEQFF. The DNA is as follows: TGTGCCAGCAGCCAGGGCGATAGCTCCTACAATGAGCAGTTCTTC.